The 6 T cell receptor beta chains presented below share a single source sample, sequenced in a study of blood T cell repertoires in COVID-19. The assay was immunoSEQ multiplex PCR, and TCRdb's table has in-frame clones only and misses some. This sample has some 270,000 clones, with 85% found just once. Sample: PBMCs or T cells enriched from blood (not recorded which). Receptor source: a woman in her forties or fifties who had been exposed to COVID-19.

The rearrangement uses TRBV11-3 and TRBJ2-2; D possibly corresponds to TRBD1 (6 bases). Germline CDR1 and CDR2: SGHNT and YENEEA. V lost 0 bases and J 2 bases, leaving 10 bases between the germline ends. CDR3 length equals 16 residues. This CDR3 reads CASSLDGQLNTGELFF. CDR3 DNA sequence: TGTGCCAGCAGCTTAGACGGACAGCTTAACACCGGGGAGCTGTTTTTT.

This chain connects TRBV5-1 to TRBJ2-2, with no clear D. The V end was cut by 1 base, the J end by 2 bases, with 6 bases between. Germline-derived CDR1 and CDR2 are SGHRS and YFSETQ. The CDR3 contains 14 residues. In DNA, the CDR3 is TGCGCCAGCAGCTTGCGTCCTAACACCGGGGAGCTGTTTTTT. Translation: CASSLRPNTGELFF.

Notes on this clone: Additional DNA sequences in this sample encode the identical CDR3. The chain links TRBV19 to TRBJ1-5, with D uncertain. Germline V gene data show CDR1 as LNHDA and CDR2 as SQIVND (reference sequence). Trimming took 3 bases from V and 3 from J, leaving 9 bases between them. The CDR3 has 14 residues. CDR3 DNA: TGTGCCAGTAGTATTAGAGGATACAATCAGCCCCAGCATTTT. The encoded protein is CASSIRGYNQPQHF.

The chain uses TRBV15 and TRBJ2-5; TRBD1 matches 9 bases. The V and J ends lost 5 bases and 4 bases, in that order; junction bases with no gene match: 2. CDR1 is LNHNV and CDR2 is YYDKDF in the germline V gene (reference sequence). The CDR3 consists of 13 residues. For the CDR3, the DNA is TGTGCCACCAGCGACAGGGGGTCAGAGACCCAGTACTTC. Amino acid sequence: CATSDRGSETQYF.

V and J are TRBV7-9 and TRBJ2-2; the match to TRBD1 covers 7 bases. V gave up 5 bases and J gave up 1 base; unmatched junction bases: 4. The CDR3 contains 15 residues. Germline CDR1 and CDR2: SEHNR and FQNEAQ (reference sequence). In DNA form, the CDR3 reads TGTGCCAGCAGCCCGACAGGGATGAACACCGGGGAGCTGTTTTTT. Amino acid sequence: CASSPTGMNTGELFF.

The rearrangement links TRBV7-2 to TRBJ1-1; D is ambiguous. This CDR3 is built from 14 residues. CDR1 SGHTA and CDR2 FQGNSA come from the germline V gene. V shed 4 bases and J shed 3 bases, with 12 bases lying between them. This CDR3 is CASSSTGRDTEAFF. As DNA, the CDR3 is TGTGCCAGCAGCTCTACTGGGCGAGACACTGAAGCTTTCTTT.